These 24 T cell receptor beta chains share one sample of origin, sequenced in a study of blood T cell repertoires in COVID-19. Clones were read by immunoSEQ multiplex PCR, and TCRdb kept only the in-frame ones, dropping some. This table has some 250,000 clones, approximately 90% appearing once. Sample: PBMCs or T cells enriched from blood (not recorded which). The receptors were gathered from a young man who had recovered from COVID-19.

V and J are TRBV5-8 and TRBJ1-2; 9 bases line up with TRBD1. This CDR3 has 14 amino acids. Germline CDR1 reads SGHTS; CDR2 reads YDEGEE. V was clipped by 0 bases and J by 8 bases; unmatched bases: 5. CDR3 in DNA: TGTGCCAGCAGCTTGGTCGACAGGGGGAGCGGCTACACCTTC. Amino acids: CASSLVDRGSGYTF.

The chain recombines TRBV3-1 (or the pseudogene TRBV3-2) with TRBJ2-5; 11 positions agree with TRBD2. The CDR3 length is 16 residues. Germline V gene sequence: CDR1 LGHDT, CDR2 YNNKEL (reference sequence). Trimming cost V 4 bases and J 2 bases; bases outside gene matches: 6. DNA of the CDR3: TGTGCCAGCAGCCCAGCTAGCGGGGGGCCTCAAGAGACCCAGTACTTC. Translated, it gives CASSPASGGPQETQYF.

J is TRBJ1-5 and V is TRBV30; 8 bases match TRBD1. This CDR3 contains 14 residues. Germline CDR1 is GTSNPN and CDR2 is SVGIG (reference sequence). The V gene end was trimmed by 2 bases and the J gene end by 7 bases; junction bases not matched to a gene: 7. The CDR3 is CAWSPGQGRQPQHF. As DNA, the CDR3 is TGTGCCTGGAGTCCCGGACAGGGTCGACAGCCCCAGCATTTT.

The chain combines TRBV12-3 or TRBV12-4 with TRBJ2-7, with D perhaps matching TRBD2 (6 bases). Trimming shortened V by 8 bases and J by 0 bases, and 11 bases separated the two germline ends. The CDR3 is 13 residues long. The CDR3, as DNA: TGTGCCAGCGGGGACTCAAGCTCCTACGAGCAGTACTTC. Translating gives CASGDSSSYEQYF.

This clone was counted a single time. This rearrangement joins TRBV2 to TRBJ2-7; no clear D. Trimming shortened V by 1 base and J by 2 bases, and 12 bases separated the two germline ends. The CDR3 is 15 residues long. CDR1 and CDR2 (germline): SNHLY, FYNNEI. The DNA of the CDR3 is TGTGCCAGCAGTGAAGTGAACAGTTTAACCTACGAGCAGTACTTC. It encodes CASSEVNSLTYEQYF.

The chain recombines TRBV29-1 with TRBJ2-7; 14 bases map to TRBD2. The trim removed 3 bases at V and 2 bases at J, leaving 9 bases unmatched. CDR1 and CDR2 from the germline V gene are SQVTM and ANQGSEA. This CDR3 has 17 residues. CDR3 amino acids: CSVEGTSGSEGPYEQYF. CDR3 coding DNA: TGCAGCGTTGAGGGGACTAGCGGGAGTGAGGGCCCCTACGAGCAGTACTTC.

The chain combines TRBV11-2 with TRBJ2-1, with 8 positions matching TRBD2. The CDR3 has 16 amino acids. V was pared by 1 base and J by 3 bases, with 5 bases of the junction left unmatched. In germline, CDR1 is SGHAT, CDR2 FQNNGV. CDR3 nucleotide sequence: TGTGCCAGCAGCTTAGGCCTTAGCGGGAACTACAATGAGCAGTTCTTC. It encodes CASSLGLSGNYNEQFF. The full variable domain, with the rest looked up from reference TRBV11-2 and TRBJ2-1, is EAGVAQSPRYKIIEKRQSVAFWCNPISGHATLYWYQQILGQGPKLLIQFQNNGVVDDSQLPKDRFSAERLKGVDSTLKIQPAKLEDSAVYLCASSLGLSGNYNEQFFGPGTRLTVL.

There are a few counts of this clone. The chain recombines TRBV6-5 with TRBJ1-4, with no clear D. The V end lost 7 bases, the J end lost 7 bases, and 16 bases lay between the germline ends. Germline V gives CDR1 MNHEY, CDR2 SVGAGI. There are 14 residues in the CDR3. In nucleotides, the CDR3 is TGTGCCAGCAAACCTGGAGGGATGGGTGAAAAACTGTTTTTT. It codes for CASKPGGMGEKLFF.

V and J are TRBV12-5 and TRBJ1-4; D ambiguous. CDR3 size: 14 residues. V dropped 7 bases and J dropped 7 bases, with 16 bases sitting between them. Germline CDR1 reads LGHNT; CDR2 reads FRNRAP. CDR3 sequence: CASVEGPYGEKLFF. As DNA, the CDR3 is TGTGCTAGTGTTGAGGGCCCTTACGGTGAAAAACTGTTTTTT.

The rearrangement joins TRBV7-3 to TRBJ2-1; D is possibly TRBD1 (5 bases). This CDR3 has 15 residues. Trimming shortened V by 5 bases and J by 4 bases, and 15 bases separated the two germline ends. CDR1 is SGHTA, CDR2 FQGTGA, per germline. This CDR3 reads CASSPSGQFYNEQFF. In nucleotides, the CDR3 is TGTGCCAGCAGCCCTTCAGGACAATTTTACAATGAGCAGTTCTTC.

The V call is TRBV24-1, the J call TRBJ2-1; 7 bases align to TRBD2. Germline V lookup: CDR1 KGHDR, CDR2 SFDVKD. The junction had 14 bases not matched to a gene; V was cut back by 12 bases and J by 7 bases. This CDR3 has 14 residues. CDR3 residues: CAPPQRGNWNEQFF. As DNA, the CDR3 is TGTGCCCCCCCCCAGCGGGGTAATTGGAATGAGCAGTTCTTC.

This sequence joins TRBV4-1 and TRBJ2-7; weak D call: TRBD2 (6 bases). Germline V gene sequence: CDR1 MGHRA, CDR2 YSYEKL. Trimming removed 0 bases from V and 3 bases from J, with 12 bases in between. This CDR3 is built from 15 residues. The CDR3 loop reads CASSQEPRDGYEQYF. The CDR3 region has the DNA TGCGCCAGCAGCCAAGAGCCGCGGGACGGCTACGAGCAGTACTTC.

The chain has TRBV18 and TRBJ1-1, with a possible D match to TRBD1 (6 bases). The CDR3 spans 14 residues. Trimming shortened V by 6 bases and J by 1 base, and 12 bases separated the two germline ends. Germline-derived CDR1 and CDR2 are KGHSH and LQKENI. CDR3 DNA: TGTGCCAGCTCCCAGGGGACCGCGAACACTGAAGCTTTCTTT. As protein: CASSQGTANTEAFF.

The V gene is TRBV6-5, the J gene TRBJ2-7; 9 nucleotides align to TRBD1. The germline V gene encodes CDR1 MNHEY and CDR2 SVGAGI. The V segment lost 6 bases and the J segment 0 bases; nucleotides outside the gene matches: 3. The CDR3 is made up of 14 amino acids. CDR3 sequence (DNA): TGTGCCAGCAGCCCGGGACAGGGCTCCTACGAGCAGTACTTC. Translated, it gives CASSPGQGSYEQYF.

The J gene is TRBJ1-6, the V gene TRBV5-4; no definite D call. The germline CDR1 and CDR2 sequences are SGHNT and YYREEE (reference sequence). The ends were cut back, 1 base at V and 0 bases at J, with 8 bases in the middle. The CDR3 consists of 16 residues. The CDR3: CASSLMVSSYNSPLHF. The CDR3 bases are TGTGCCAGCAGCTTGATGGTTAGCTCCTATAATTCACCCCTCCACTTT.

A remark on this clone: At the DNA level, this CDR3 is encoded by other sequences in the same sample as well. The chain combines TRBV6-5 with TRBJ1-2; 11 nucleotides align to TRBD1. CDR1 is MNHEY, CDR2 SVGAGI, per germline. V trimming: 2 bases; J trimming: 2 bases; junction bases outside the gene matches: 1. The CDR3 extends over 15 amino acids. The CDR3 nucleotides read TGTGCCAGCAGTTACCGGGACAGGGGGAACTATGGCTACACCTTC. Encoded protein: CASSYRDRGNYGYTF.

The chain is built from TRBV7-8 and TRBJ1-2; no firm D call. Trimming shortened V by 4 bases and J by 2 bases, and 11 bases separated the two germline ends. Germline V lookup: CDR1 SGHVS, CDR2 FQNEAQ. The CDR3 loop spans 14 amino acids. This CDR3 reads CASSSSETNYGYTF. The CDR3, as DNA: TGTGCCAGCAGCTCATCGGAGACGAACTATGGCTACACCTTC.

This clone was detected many times. The chain combines TRBV19 with TRBJ1-6; 7 nucleotides match TRBD1. Trimming cost V 1 base and J 7 bases; bases outside gene matches: 7. From germline, CDR1 is LNHDA and CDR2 SQIVND (reference sequence). The CDR3 runs 16 residues. The CDR3 is CASSIASTGTNSPLHF. CDR3 sequence (DNA): TGTGCCAGTAGTATAGCCTCGACAGGGACCAATTCACCCCTCCACTTT.

In its sample, this clone was seen a few times. This chain uses TRBV3-1 (or the pseudogene TRBV3-2) with TRBJ1-6; possibly TRBD1 for D (6 bases). The V and J ends lost 4 bases and 5 bases respectively, with 12 bases between them. The germline V gene encodes CDR1 LGHDT and CDR2 YNNKEL (reference sequence). The CDR3 runs 15 residues. Written as DNA, the CDR3 is TGTGCCAGCAGCCGCAAGGGGGTTGATAATTCACCCCTCCACTTT. The encoded protein is CASSRKGVDNSPLHF.

The rearrangement joins TRBV7-9 to TRBJ2-3, with 12 bases aligning to TRBD2. This CDR3 contains 16 residues. In germline, CDR1 is SEHNR, CDR2 FQNEAQ (reference sequence). V shed 4 bases, J shed 0 bases, and the junction held 2 bases outside the gene matches. The DNA of the CDR3 is TGTGCCAGCAGCTCGGGGACTAGCGGGAGCACAGATACGCAGTATTTT. Translating it yields CASSSGTSGSTDTQYF.

The rearrangement uses TRBV27 and TRBJ1-5, with a possible D match to TRBD1 (5 bases). The germline CDR1 and CDR2 sequences are MNHEY and SMNVEV (reference sequence). The CDR3 contains 15 residues. V shed 2 bases and J shed 1 base, with 9 bases lying between them. In nucleotides, the CDR3 is TGTGCCAGCAGTTTAGGGGGGATGAGCAATCAGCCCCAGCATTTT. Encoded protein: CASSLGGMSNQPQHF.

This clone was observed a handful of times. The V gene is TRBV3-1 (or the pseudogene TRBV3-2), the J gene TRBJ2-3; 8 nucleotides match TRBD1. CDR3 length equals 15 residues. Germline V gene data show CDR1 as LGHDT and CDR2 as YNNKEL (reference sequence). V was pared by 5 bases and J by 3 bases, with 7 bases of the junction left unmatched. CDR3: CASSSRDRYTDTQYF. CDR3 bases: TGTGCCAGCAGCTCCCGGGACAGGTATACAGATACGCAGTATTTT.

This clone occurred a few times. The gene calls are TRBV2 and TRBJ1-2; the match to TRBD1 covers 7 bases. In germline, CDR1 is SNHLY, CDR2 FYNNEI. After removal of 2 bases from V and 3 bases from J, the junction contained 0 bases not matched to a gene. The CDR3 has 13 amino acids. As DNA, the CDR3 is TGTGCCAGCAGTGAACAGGGGGACTATGGCTACACCTTC. Encoded protein: CASSEQGDYGYTF.

The genes are TRBV19 and TRBJ2-3, with 8 bases identical to TRBD1. The CDR3 length is 18 residues. The germline V gene encodes CDR1 LNHDA and CDR2 SQIVND (reference sequence). V was pared by 4 bases and J by 2 bases, with 14 bases of the junction left unmatched. The CDR3 nucleotides read TGTGCCAGTAGTAGGCCTCTCGGACAGGGAGGCTCCACAGATACGCAGTATTTT. It is translated as CASSRPLGQGGSTDTQYF.